The following is a T cell receptor beta chain sequence with its context. Its specificity is unknown. Germline values: CDR1 DFQATT, CDR2 SNEGSKA (reference sequence). The CDR3 is 13 residues long. Trimming left V 3 bases short and J 6 bases short, with 12 bases between. Sequencing of TCR beta drew on CD8+ and CD4+ T cells from blood. These data come from a study of CD8 T cells in Susac syndrome. General study results and limits: The study conceded that relatively few individuals underwent its TCR sequencing and HLA analysis.

Random hexamers primed reverse transcription of about 0.5 to 1 ug RNA. It was immunoSEQ multiplex PCR that amplified TCR beta CDR3 across 54 Vbeta and 13 Jbeta. TCRdb itself ran the immunoSEQ multiplex PCR reads through MiXCR, one entry per CDR3 protein. This table has 170,000 or so distinct CDR3 sequences, about 93% appearing once. This receptor was obtained from a human donor with multiple sclerosis. The chain is built from TRBV20-1 and TRBJ1-5, with D unclear. Sample: CD4+ T cells from PBMCs. CDR3 in amino acids: CSASPRFGQPQHF. CDR3 in DNA: TGCAGTGCTAGCCCCAGGTTTGGTCAGCCCCAGCATTTT.